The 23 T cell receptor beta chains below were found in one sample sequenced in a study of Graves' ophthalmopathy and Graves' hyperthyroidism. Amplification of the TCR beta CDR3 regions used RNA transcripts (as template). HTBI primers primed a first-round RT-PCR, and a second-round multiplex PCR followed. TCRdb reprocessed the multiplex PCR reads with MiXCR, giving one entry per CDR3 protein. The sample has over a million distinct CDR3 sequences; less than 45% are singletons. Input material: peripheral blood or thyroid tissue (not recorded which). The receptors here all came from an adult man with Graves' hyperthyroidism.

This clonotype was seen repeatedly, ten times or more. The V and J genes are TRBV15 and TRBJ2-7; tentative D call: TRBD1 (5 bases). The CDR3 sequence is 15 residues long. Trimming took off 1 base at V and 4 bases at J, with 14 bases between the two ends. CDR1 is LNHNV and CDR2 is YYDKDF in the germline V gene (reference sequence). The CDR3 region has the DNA TGTGCCACCAGCAGAGGATCAGGGCAGGAGTACGAGCAGTACTTC. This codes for CATSRGSGQEYEQYF.

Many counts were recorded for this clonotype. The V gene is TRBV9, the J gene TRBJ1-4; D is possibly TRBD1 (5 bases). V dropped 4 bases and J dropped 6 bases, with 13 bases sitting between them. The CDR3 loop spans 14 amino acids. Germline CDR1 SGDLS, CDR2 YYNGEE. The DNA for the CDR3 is TGTGCCAGCAGCCTCGGGACCCGGGATGAAAAACTGTTTTTT. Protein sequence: CASSLGTRDEKLFF.

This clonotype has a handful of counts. The CDR3 protein is CASSRWDRALAFF. The CDR3, as DNA: TGTGCCAGCAGCCGGTGGGACAGGGCTTTGGCTTTCTTT. This rearrangement joins TRBV3-1 to TRBJ1-1, with 9 positions matching TRBD1. Germline CDR1 LGHDT, CDR2 YNNKEL (reference sequence). V dropped 4 bases and J dropped 11; count of bases not matched to a gene: 8. CDR3 size: 13 residues.

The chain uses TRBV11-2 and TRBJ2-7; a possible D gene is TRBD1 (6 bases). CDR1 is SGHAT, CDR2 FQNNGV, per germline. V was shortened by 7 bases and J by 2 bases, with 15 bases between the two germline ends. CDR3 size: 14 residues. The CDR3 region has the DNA TGTGCCAGCAAACCAGGGGCAGGGCCCTACGAGCAGTACTTC. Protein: CASKPGAGPYEQYF.

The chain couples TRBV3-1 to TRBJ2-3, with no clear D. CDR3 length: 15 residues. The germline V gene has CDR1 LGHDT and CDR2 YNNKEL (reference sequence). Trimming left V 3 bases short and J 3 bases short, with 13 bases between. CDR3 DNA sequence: TGTGCCAGCAGCCACCGGACCACCGATACAGATACGCAGTATTTT. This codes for CASSHRTTDTDTQYF.

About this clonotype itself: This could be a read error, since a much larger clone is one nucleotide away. This CDR3 is CASRPPNRTEKLFF. CDR3 nucleotides: TGTGCCAGCAGACCCCCAAATCGTACTGAAAAACTGTTTTTT. The chain links TRBV7-9 to TRBJ1-4; D gene unclear. V lost 6 bases and J 7 bases, leaving 15 bases between the germline ends. CDR1 and CDR2 from the germline V gene are SEHNR and FQNEAQ (reference sequence). This CDR3 spans 14 amino acids.

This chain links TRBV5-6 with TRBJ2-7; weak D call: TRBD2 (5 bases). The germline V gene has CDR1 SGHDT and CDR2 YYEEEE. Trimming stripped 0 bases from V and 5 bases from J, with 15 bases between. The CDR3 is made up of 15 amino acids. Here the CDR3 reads CASSLEPRLPNEQYF. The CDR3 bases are TGTGCCAGCAGCTTGGAGCCTAGACTACCCAACGAGCAGTACTTC.

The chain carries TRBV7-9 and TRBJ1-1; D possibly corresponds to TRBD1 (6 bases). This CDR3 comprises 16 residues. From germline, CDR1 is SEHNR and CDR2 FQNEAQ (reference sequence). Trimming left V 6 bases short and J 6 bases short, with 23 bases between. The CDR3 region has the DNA TGTGCCAGCAGTGCTAGCTGGCCAGGGGACGACTCTGAAGCTTTCTTT. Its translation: CASSASWPGDDSEAFF.

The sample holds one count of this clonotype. CDR3 in amino acids: CAISRMSGGTTEAFF. As DNA, the CDR3 is TGTGCCATCAGCCGAATGTCAGGGGGCACCACTGAAGCTTTCTTT. V usage is TRBV10-3 and J usage is TRBJ1-1; 8 bases line up with TRBD1. The CDR3 is 15 amino acids. With V trimmed by 6 bases and J by 4 bases, 10 bases remained unmatched. The germline V gene encodes CDR1 ENHRY and CDR2 SYGVKD.

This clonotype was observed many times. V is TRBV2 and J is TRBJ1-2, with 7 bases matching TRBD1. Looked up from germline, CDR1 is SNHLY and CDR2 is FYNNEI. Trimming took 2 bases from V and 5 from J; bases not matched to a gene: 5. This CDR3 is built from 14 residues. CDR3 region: CASSERGPEYGYTF. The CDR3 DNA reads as TGTGCCAGCAGTGAAAGGGGGCCTGAGTATGGCTACACCTTC.

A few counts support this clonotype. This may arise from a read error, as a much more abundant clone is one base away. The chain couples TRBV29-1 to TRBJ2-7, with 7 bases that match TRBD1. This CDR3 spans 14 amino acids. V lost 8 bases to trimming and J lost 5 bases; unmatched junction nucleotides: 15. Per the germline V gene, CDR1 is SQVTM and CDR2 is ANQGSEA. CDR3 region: CSMPVNRGSDEQYF. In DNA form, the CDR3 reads TGCAGCATGCCAGTAAACAGGGGAAGTGACGAGCAGTACTTC.

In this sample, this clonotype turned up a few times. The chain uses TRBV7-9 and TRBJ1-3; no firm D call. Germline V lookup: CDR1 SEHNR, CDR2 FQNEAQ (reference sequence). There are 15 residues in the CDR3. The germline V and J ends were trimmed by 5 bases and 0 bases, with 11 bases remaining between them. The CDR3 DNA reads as TGTGCCAGCAGCCCCGGGCCGTACTCTGGAAACACCATATATTTT. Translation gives CASSPGPYSGNTIYF.

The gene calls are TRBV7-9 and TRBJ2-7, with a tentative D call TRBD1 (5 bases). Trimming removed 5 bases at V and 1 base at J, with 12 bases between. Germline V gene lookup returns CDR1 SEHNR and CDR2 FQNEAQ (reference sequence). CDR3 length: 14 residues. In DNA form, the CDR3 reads TGTGCCAGCAGCGGGAAGGGGTCATCCTACGAGCAGTACTTC. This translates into CASSGKGSSYEQYF.

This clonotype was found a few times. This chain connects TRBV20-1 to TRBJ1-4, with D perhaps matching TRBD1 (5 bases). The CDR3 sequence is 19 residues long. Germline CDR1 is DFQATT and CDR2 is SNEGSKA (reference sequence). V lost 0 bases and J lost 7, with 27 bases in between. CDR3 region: CSARDDGIRYRSYGEKLFF. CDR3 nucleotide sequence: TGCAGTGCTAGAGATGACGGGATAAGATACAGGTCATATGGTGAAAAACTGTTTTTT.

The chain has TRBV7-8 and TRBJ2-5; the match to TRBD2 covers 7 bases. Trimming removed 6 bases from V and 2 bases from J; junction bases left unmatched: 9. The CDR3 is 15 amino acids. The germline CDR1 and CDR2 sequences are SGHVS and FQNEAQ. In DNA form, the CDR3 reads TGTGCCAGCAGTGCTGGGGGGGAGGGGCAAGAGACCCAGTACTTC. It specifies CASSAGGEGQETQYF.

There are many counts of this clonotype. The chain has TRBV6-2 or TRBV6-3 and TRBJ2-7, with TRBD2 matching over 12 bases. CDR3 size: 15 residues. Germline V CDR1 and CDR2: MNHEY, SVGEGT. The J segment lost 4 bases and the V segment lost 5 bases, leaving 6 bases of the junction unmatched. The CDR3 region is CASSPLAGGWYEQYF. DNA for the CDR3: TGTGCCAGCAGTCCACTAGCGGGAGGTTGGTACGAGCAGTACTTC.

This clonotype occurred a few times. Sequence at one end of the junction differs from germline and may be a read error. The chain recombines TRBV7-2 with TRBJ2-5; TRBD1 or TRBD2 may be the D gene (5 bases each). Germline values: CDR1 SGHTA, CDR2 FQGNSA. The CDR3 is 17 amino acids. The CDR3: CASSQWGTGRGEETQYF. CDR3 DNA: TGCGCCAGCAGCCAATGGGGAACGGGAAGGGGTGAAGAGACCCAGTACTTC. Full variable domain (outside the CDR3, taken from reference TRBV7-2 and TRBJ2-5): GAGVSQSPSNKVTEKGKDVELRCDPISGHTALYWYRQSLGQGLEFLIYFQGNSAPDKSGLPSDRFSAERTGGSVSTLTIQRTQQEDSAVYLCASSQWGTGRGEETQYFGPGTRLLVL.

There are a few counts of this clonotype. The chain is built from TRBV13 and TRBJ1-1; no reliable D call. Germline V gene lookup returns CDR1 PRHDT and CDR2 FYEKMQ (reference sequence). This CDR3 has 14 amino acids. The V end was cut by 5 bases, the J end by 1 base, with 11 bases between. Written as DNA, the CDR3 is TGTGCCAGCAGCCCCGGACTGCCGAACACTGAAGCTTTCTTT. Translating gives CASSPGLPNTEAFF.

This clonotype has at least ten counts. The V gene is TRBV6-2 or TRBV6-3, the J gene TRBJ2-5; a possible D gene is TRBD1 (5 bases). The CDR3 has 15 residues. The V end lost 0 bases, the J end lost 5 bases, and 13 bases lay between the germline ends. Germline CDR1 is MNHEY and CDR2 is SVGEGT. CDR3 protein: CASSYSVGPLETQYF. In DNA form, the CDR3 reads TGTGCCAGCAGTTACTCGGTGGGGCCCTTGGAGACCCAGTACTTC.

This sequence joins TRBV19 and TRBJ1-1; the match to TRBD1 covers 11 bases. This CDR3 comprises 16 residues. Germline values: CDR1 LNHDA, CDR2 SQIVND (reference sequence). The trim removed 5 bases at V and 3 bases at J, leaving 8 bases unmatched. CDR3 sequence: CASSDGQGARDTEAFF. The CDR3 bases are TGTGCCAGTAGTGACGGACAGGGGGCGCGGGACACTGAAGCTTTCTTT.

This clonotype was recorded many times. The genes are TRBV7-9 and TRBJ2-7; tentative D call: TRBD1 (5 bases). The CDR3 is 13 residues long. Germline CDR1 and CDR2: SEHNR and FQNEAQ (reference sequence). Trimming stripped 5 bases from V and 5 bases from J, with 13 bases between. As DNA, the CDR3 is TGTGCCAGCAGCCACTTCAGGGCCCACGAGCAGTACTTC. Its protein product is CASSHFRAHEQYF.

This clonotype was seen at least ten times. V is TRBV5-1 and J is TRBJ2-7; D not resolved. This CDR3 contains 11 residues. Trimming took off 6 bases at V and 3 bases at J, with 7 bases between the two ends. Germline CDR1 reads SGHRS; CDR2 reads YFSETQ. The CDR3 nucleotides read TGCGCCAGCAAGGAGCACTACGAGCAGTACTTC. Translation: CASKEHYEQYF.

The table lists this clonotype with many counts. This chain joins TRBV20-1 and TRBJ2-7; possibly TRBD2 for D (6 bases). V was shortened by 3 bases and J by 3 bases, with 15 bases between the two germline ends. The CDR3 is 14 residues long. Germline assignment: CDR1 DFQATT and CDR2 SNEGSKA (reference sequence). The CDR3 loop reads CSARGEVNYYEQYF. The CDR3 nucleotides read TGCAGTGCTAGGGGGGAGGTGAACTACTACGAGCAGTACTTC.